Many counts were recorded for the clone carrying this T cell receptor (beta chain). Time point reported: longitudinal time-point 2. The sample is drawn from a study of neurological immune-mediated disorders. This CDR3 region has 14 residues. Trimming cost V 3 bases and J 0 bases, with 11 bases left between them. Germline assignment: CDR1 DFQATT and CDR2 SNEGSKA (reference sequence). The authors made cDNA by 5'RACE with 10-nucleotide random UMIs. Every sequencing run generated over 190 million TCR-beta sequences from 15-18 subjects. A single record per CDR3 protein comes from TCRdb applying MiXCR to the 5' RACE reads. Here the sample spans some 80,000 distinct CDR3 sequences, about 5% being singletons.

Sequences were obtained from PBMCs. This clonotype was obtained from a woman aged 55-75 years with multiple sclerosis. The chain combines TRBV20-1 with TRBJ1-2; TRBD1 might be the D (5 bases). In DNA form, the CDR3 reads TGCAGTGCTAGTTCAGGGTTAGCTAACTATGGCTACACCTTC. It translates to CSASSGLANYGYTF.